These T cell receptor beta chains were read from a single sample in a study of OX40 agonist ivuxolimab in advanced cancers. Method: immunoSEQ multiplex PCR; TCRdb's copy keeps in-frame clones and lacks some. The sample lists about 81,000 clones; about 86% were seen once. Sample: CD4+ or CD8+ T cells sorted from blood, taken in a trial of the OX40 agonist ivuxolimab. The receptors shown here come from an adult with an advanced solid tumor such as melanoma, head and neck, liver or kidney cancer. CDR3s include the opening cysteine and the closing phenylalanine or tryptophan. The order of the fields is D gene, V gene, J gene, clone size, CDR3 DNA, CDR3 protein. A D gene is named only where the DNA matches it firmly. The size field is filled for only some rows; it gives once, few, many or a size class.

>TRBD2|TRBV4-2|TRBJ2-3|NA
TGTGCCAGCAGCCAAGCGGCTAGCGGGGGGGCGTTGGTCCAACATACGCAGTATTTT
CASSQAASGGALVQHTQYF
>NA|TRBV7-8|TRBJ2-2|NA
TGTGCCAGCAGCCGTAACTCGAACACCGGGGAGCTGTTTTTT
CASSRNSNTGELFF
>TRBD1|TRBV7-9|TRBJ1-4|NA
TGTGCCAGCAGCTCGACAGGGGGGGATGAAAAACTGTTTTTT
CASSSTGGDEKLFF
>NA|TRBV9|TRBJ1-1|NA
TGTGCCAGCAGCGTAACGGGGGGCATCGCTGAAGCTTTCTTT
CASSVTGGIAEAFF
>TRBD1|TRBV2|TRBJ1-5|NA
TGTGCCAGCAGTGAGTACAGGGGGCGGGTAGGTCAGCCCCAGCATTTT
CASSEYRGRVGQPQHF
>TRBD2|TRBV28|TRBJ2-4|NA
TGTGCCAGCAGTTTAGACGGCGGACTAGCGGGCAACATTCAGTACTTC
CASSLDGGLAGNIQYF
>NA|TRBV10-3|TRBJ1-5|NA
TGTGCCATCAGTGAGGGGCTGGGGGTCCCGGATCAGCCCCAGCATTTT
CAISEGLGVPDQPQHF
>NA|TRBV19|TRBJ1-1|NA
TGTGCCAGTAGTCCGAACACTGAAGCTTTCTTT
CASSPNTEAFF
>TRBD1|TRBV27|TRBJ1-5|NA
TGTGCCAGCAGTTTCGGACAGGCGAGCCATCAGCCCCAGCATTTT
CASSFGQASHQPQHF
>NA|TRBV6-5|TRBJ1-5|few
TGTGCCAGCAGTTCGGCGGGAAATCAGCCCCAGCATTTT
CASSSAGNQPQHF
>NA|TRBV5-1|TRBJ1-6|NA
TGCGCCAGCAGCTTGACCCCCGGGGACGATTATTCACCCCTCCACTTT
CASSLTPGDDYSPLHF
>NA|TRBV28|TRBJ1-1|NA
TGTGCCAGCATCTTTAGGTTGAACACTGAAGCTTTCTTT
CASIFRLNTEAFF
>NA|TRBV13|TRBJ1-2|NA
TGTGCCAGCAGCATACCGGGACAAGCCAACTATGGCTACACCTTC
CASSIPGQANYGYTF
>NA|TRBV7-9|TRBJ1-1|once
TGTGCCAGCATCCCGGGGGCGCGTCACACTGAAGCTTTCTTT
CASIPGARHTEAFF
>NA|TRBV7-2|TRBJ2-7|NA
TGTGCCAGCAGCCCAGGTGGCTCCGCCTACGAGCAGTACTTC
CASSPGGSAYEQYF
>NA|TRBV9|TRBJ1-2|NA
TGTGCCAGCAGCGTAGATGGGGGGGAAGATGGCTACACCTTC
CASSVDGGEDGYTF
>TRBD2|TRBV11-2|TRBJ2-1|NA
TGTGCCAGCACCCTAGGGACTAGCGGATCCAATGAGCAGTTCTTC
CASTLGTSGSNEQFF
>TRBD1|TRBV28|TRBJ1-5|once
TGTGCCAGCAGTTTACAGGGGGCTCAGCCCCAGCATTTT
CASSLQGAQPQHF
>TRBD2|TRBV27|TRBJ2-1|NA
TGTGCCAGCTCCCTTTTGGGGACCACTAGCGACGAGCAGTTCTTC
CASSLLGTTSDEQFF
>TRBD1|TRBV7-3|TRBJ2-5|NA
TGTGCCAGCAGCTCCGACAGGGGAGAGACCCAGTACTTC
CASSSDRGETQYF
>NA|TRBV7-2|TRBJ1-6|NA
TGTGCCAGCAACGTAACCGGGGGACCAAATTCACCCCTCCACTTT
CASNVTGGPNSPLHF
>TRBD1|TRBV5-1|TRBJ1-4|NA
TGCGCCAGCAGCGTGTGGACAGGGGCTGGAGAAAAACTGTTTTTT
CASSVWTGAGEKLFF
>NA|TRBV7-3|TRBJ2-2|NA
TGTGCCTCGGGGATCACCGGGGAGCTGTTTTTT
CASGITGELFF
>NA|TRBV28|TRBJ1-2|NA
TGTGCCAGCAGTTTATCCCAGGAAGCTAACTATGGCTACACCTTC
CASSLSQEANYGYTF
>NA|TRBV7-2|TRBJ1-2|NA
TGTGCCAGCAGCTTGTCTGCGTCTAACTATGGCTACACCTTC
CASSLSASNYGYTF
>NA|TRBV5-1|TRBJ2-5|NA
TGCGCCAGCAGCCTGGGACTGTCCTTTGGGACCCAGTACTTC
CASSLGLSFGTQYF
>TRBD2|TRBV6-8|TRBJ2-5|few
TGTGCCAGCACTTTGCGGGGGGTGTTGGAGACCCAGTACTTC
CASTLRGVLETQYF
>NA|TRBV18|TRBJ2-1|NA
TGTGCCAGCTCACCCGTACCACTTCCAGAACCAAATGAGCAGTTCTTC
CASSPVPLPEPNEQFF
>TRBD1|TRBV7-8|TRBJ2-7|NA
TGTGCCAGCAGCTTCGTGGACAGGGCCTCCTACGAGCAGTACTTC
CASSFVDRASYEQYF
>TRBD1|TRBV5-5|TRBJ2-1|NA
TGTGCCAGCACCACGGGACAGGGGGCTAATGAGCAGTTCTTC
CASTTGQGANEQFF
>NA|TRBV7-9|TRBJ2-7|NA
TGTGCCAGCAGCTTACCCCCCTACGAGCAGTACTTC
CASSLPPYEQYF
>TRBD2|TRBV13|TRBJ2-3|NA
TGTGCCAGCAGCCGAGCGGGGGTCTCAACTAGCACAGATACGCAGTATTTT
CASSRAGVSTSTDTQYF
>NA|TRBV4-2|TRBJ2-5|NA
TGTGCCAGCAGCCAGTGGGGGGAGACCCAGTACTTC
CASSQWGETQYF
>NA|TRBV7-9|TRBJ1-5|NA
TGTGCCAGCAGCTTAGGGATACAGGGTGAAGAGAGCAATCAGCCCCAGCATTTT
CASSLGIQGEESNQPQHF
>TRBD1|TRBV5-4|TRBJ1-5|NA
TGTGCCAGCAGCTGGGGGGAGACAGGGGTACAGCCCCAGCATTTT
CASSWGETGVQPQHF
>TRBD1|TRBV5-8|TRBJ1-5|NA
TGTGCCAGCAGCGGTGGGACAGGGGAGTTCGATCAGCCCCAGCATTTT
CASSGGTGEFDQPQHF
>NA|TRBV28|TRBJ2-6|once
TGTGCCAGCAGTCAAAATTCTGGGGCCAACGTCCTGACTTTC
CASSQNSGANVLTF
>NA|TRBV5-4|TRBJ2-6|NA
TGTGCCAGCAGCCCGGCAACGGGCGCTGGGGCCAACGTCCTGACTTTC
CASSPATGAGANVLTF
>TRBD2|TRBV11-1|TRBJ2-7|NA
TGTGCCAGCAGCTTCTCCGGGGGGACCTACGAGCAGTACTTC
CASSFSGGTYEQYF
>NA|TRBV30|TRBJ2-6|NA
TGTGCCTGGAGTGTTTGGAGGGGGCGGGCTGGGGCCAACGTCCTGACTTTC
CAWSVWRGRAGANVLTF
>NA|TRBV27|TRBJ1-4|NA
TGTGCCAGCAGCCGACAGCTTAATGAAAAACTGTTTTTT
CASSRQLNEKLFF
>NA|TRBV5-3|TRBJ2-7|NA
TGTGCCAGAAGCTTGCAACAGCCCTACGAGCAGTACTTC
CARSLQQPYEQYF
>NA|TRBV2|TRBJ1-1|NA
TGTGCCAGCAGTCAAGGTGGGTTGAACACTGAAGCTTTCTTT
CASSQGGLNTEAFF
>NA|TRBV7-3|TRBJ2-5|NA
TGTGCCAGCAGCTTAACCCCGCAAGAGACCCAGTACTTC
CASSLTPQETQYF
>NA|TRBV4-3|TRBJ2-2|NA
TGCGCCAGCAGCCAAGAATTAGGCGGCACCGGGGAGCTGTTTTTT
CASSQELGGTGELFF
>NA|TRBV6-6|TRBJ2-2|NA
TGTGCCAGCAGTTACGGGCGTTCCGGGGAGCTGTTTTTT
CASSYGRSGELFF
>TRBD2|TRBV7-2|TRBJ2-1|NA
TGTGCCAGCAGCTCGGGCAGCGGGAACAATGAGCAGTTCTTC
CASSSGSGNNEQFF
>TRBD2|TRBV28|TRBJ2-3|NA
TGTGCCAGCAGTCTCAATAGCGGGGGCGGGAGGGATACGCAGTATTTT
CASSLNSGGGRDTQYF
>NA|TRBV5-5|TRBJ2-5|NA
TGTGCCAGCATCACCGGGACGATACAGGCCGAGACCCAGTACTTC
CASITGTIQAETQYF
>NA|TRBV5-1|TRBJ2-2|NA
TGCGCCAGCAGCTTGGCCCAAGTACTGGACAGCACCGGGGAGCTGTTTTTT
CASSLAQVLDSTGELFF
>NA|TRBV11-3|TRBJ2-3|NA
TGTGCCAGCAGCACCGGACCGCGGGGCGCAGATACGCAGTATTTT
CASSTGPRGADTQYF
>TRBD1|TRBV19|TRBJ1-5|NA
TGTGCCAGTCAAGACAGGGCTCAGCCCCAGCATTTT
CASQDRAQPQHF
>NA|TRBV2|TRBJ2-3|NA
TGTGCCAGCAGTGAAGCGGGGGTCGACACAGATACGCAGTATTTT
CASSEAGVDTDTQYF
>NA|TRBV18|TRBJ2-7|NA
TGTGCCAGCTCACCAGGGGGACTCTACGAGCAGTACTTC
CASSPGGLYEQYF
>TRBD1|TRBV7-9|TRBJ1-2|few
TGTGCCAGCAGCTTAATGGGACAGGGATATGGCTACACCTTC
CASSLMGQGYGYTF
>TRBD2|TRBV9|TRBJ2-1|NA
TGTGCCAGCAGCGTAAGCGGGGGGACCCACAATGAGCAGTTCTTC
CASSVSGGTHNEQFF